What follows describes a single TCR beta chain. Its recognized antigen is unknown. Per-base quality was not reported, and no clone a single base away is much larger than it. The data were obtained in a study of CD8 T cells in ankylosing spondylitis (TCRdb year 2017). Regarding the research as a whole: To find TCR variants linked to disease, the study profiled T cell receptor beta repertoires in ankylosing spondylitis patients and healthy donors. The full study cohort was made up of about two dozen ankylosing spondylitis patients and about a hundred healthy donors. Samples of peripheral blood were taken, and for ankylosing spondylitis patients, synovial fluid was collected as well.

On the study overall, not on this receptor specifically: According to the report, matched synovial fluid samples from ankylosing spondylitis patients were significantly enriched for the disease-linked clones. A TCR beta motif made up of roughly eight highly homologous amino acid variants appeared to be characteristic of blood from ankylosing spondylitis patients. Some of the motif variants had been reported before in the synovial fluid and blood of reactive arthritis patients, a finding that suggests common disease-initiation mechanisms. The disease-linked clones showed a CD8+ phenotype and occurred at relatively low frequencies in peripheral blood.

Trimming accounts for 4 bases at V and 5 bases at J, while the number of junction bases matched to no gene is 8. The CDR3 has 15 amino acids, counting the end cysteine and phenylalanine. Left in the record is the CDR3 DNA by itself, 45 bases read in frame from the first base. According to the germline V gene (reference sequence), CDR1 reads SGHNT and CDR2 reads YYREEE. The data were produced on an Illumina HiSeq 2500. TCR beta libraries were prepared by quantitative 5'-RACE with molecular barcodes. As for how the authors treated the data: To identify disease-linked TCR variants, a new computational method was used, one built on a probabilistic model of VDJ rearrangement. TCRdb applied fastp at Q25 and MiXCR to the public reads, then kept only in-frame beta chains. Every distinct CDR3 protein forms one entry, paired with its most common genes and DNA. In this record, the V and J calls reflect TCRdb's handling and not the investigators' own analysis. This sample lists 500,000 to 650,000 distinct CDR3 sequences; about 5% were detected once. The ten largest clones capture under 4.5% of the sample.

The receptor's source is a male donor with ankylosing spondylitis. The sample was blood, either unsorted or a sorted T cell fraction (not recorded which). The rearranged segments are TRBV5-4 and TRBJ2-3, with 9 junctional bases fitting TRBD2. CDR3 reads: CASSAPLAGIDTQYF. The DNA reads TGTGCCAGCAGCGCGCCGCTAGCGGGGATAGATACGCAGTATTTT.